This entry is about one TCR beta chain. The antigen is not known. The CDR3 runs 13 residues. Losses at the gene ends were 5 bases for V and 3 bases for J; bases not matched to a gene: 3. Germline CDR1 MNHNS, CDR2 SASEGT. Repertoires were generated with immunoSEQ multiplex PCR, while TCRdb's copy carries only in-frame clones and drops some. The sample lists roughly 190,000 clones; around 86% were seen once. The data derive from a study of cytomegalovirus exposure and HLA in healthy donors. Regarding the study as a whole: It was confirmed in vitro that three of the CMV-associated chains were specific for CMV antigens. Around 160 TCR beta chains were listed as cytomegalovirus-associated. Most TCR sequences showed up rarely, but some public TCRs showed up in many donors.

Separate from the roughly 710-subject first cohort, the 120-subject validation cohort was the one that the donors belonged to. The sequencing sample was made of PBMCs. This clonotype originated in a woman aged 18-30 years in good health and CMV-seronegative. This rearrangement joins TRBV6-1 to TRBJ1-2; 7 bases agree with TRBD1. CDR3 region: CASSFTGDYGYTF. CDR3 DNA: TGTGCCAGCAGTTTCACAGGGGACTATGGCTACACCTTC.